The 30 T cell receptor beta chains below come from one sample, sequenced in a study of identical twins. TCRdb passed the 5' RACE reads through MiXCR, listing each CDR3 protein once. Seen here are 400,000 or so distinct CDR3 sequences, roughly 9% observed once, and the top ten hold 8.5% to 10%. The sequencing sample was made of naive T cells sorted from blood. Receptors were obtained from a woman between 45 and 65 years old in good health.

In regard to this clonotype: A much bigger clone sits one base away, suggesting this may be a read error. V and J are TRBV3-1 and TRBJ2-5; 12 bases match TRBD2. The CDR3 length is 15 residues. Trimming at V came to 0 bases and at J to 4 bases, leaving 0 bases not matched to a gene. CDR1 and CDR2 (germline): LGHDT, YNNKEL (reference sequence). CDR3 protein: CASSQETSGRETQYF. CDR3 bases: TGTGCCAGCAGCCAAGAGACTAGCGGGAGAGAGACCCAGTACTTC.

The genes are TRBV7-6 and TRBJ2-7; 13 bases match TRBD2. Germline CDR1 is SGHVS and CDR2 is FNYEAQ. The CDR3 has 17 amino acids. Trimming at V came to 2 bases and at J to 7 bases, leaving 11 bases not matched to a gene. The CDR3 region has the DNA TGTGCCAGCAGCTTATCGATACTAGCGGGAGGGCCTGGGGAGCAGTACTTC. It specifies CASSLSILAGGPGEQYF.

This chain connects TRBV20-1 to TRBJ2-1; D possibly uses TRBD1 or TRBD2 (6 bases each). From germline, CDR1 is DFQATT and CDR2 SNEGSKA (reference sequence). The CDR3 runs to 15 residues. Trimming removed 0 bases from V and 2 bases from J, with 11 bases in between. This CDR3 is CSARERGQAYNEQFF. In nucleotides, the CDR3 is TGCAGTGCTAGAGAACGGGGGCAGGCCTACAATGAGCAGTTCTTC.

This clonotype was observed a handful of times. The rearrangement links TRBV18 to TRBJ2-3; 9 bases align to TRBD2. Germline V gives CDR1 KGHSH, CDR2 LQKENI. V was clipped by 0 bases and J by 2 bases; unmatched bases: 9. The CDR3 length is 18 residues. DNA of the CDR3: TGTGCCAGCTCACCACCGGGTAGCGGGAGTTCCCCCACAGATACGCAGTATTTT. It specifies CASSPPGSGSSPTDTQYF. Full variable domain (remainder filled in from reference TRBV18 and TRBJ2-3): NAGVMQNPRHLVRRRGQEARLRCSPMKGHSHVYWYRQLPEEGLKFMVYLQKENIIDESGMPKERFSAEFPKEGPSILRIQQVVRGDSAAYFCASSPPGSGSSPTDTQYFGPGTRLTVL.

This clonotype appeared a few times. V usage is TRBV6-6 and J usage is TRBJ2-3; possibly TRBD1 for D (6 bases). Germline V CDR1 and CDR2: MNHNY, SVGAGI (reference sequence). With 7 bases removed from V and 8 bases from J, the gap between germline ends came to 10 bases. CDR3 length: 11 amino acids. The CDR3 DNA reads TGTGCCAGCACCCAGGGGATTACGCAGTATTTT. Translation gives CASTQGITQYF.

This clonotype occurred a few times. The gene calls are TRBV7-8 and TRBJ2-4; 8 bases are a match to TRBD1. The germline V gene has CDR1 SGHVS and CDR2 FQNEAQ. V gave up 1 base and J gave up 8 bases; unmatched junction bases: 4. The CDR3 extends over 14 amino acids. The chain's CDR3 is CASSLVVQGDIQYF. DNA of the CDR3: TGTGCCAGCAGCTTAGTAGTACAGGGGGACATTCAGTACTTC.

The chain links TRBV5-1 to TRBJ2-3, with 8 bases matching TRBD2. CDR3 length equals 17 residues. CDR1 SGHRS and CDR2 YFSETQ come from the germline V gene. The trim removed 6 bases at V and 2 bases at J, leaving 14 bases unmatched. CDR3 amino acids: CASTGGGARLPTDTQYF. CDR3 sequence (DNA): TGCGCCAGCACCGGGGGGGGCGCACGCTTACCCACAGATACGCAGTATTTT.

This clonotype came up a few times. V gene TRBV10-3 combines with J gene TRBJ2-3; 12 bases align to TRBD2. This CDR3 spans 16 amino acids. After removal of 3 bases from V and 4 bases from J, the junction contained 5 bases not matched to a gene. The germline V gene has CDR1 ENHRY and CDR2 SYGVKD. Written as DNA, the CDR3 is TGTGCCATCAGTGACTGGCTAGCGGGAGGGTCAGATACGCAGTATTTT. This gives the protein CAISDWLAGGSDTQYF.

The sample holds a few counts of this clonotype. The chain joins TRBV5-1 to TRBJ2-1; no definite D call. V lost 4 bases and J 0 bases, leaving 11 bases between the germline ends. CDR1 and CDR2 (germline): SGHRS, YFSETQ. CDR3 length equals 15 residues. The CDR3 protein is CASSPSELSYNEQFF. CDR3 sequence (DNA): TGCGCCAGCAGCCCATCGGAACTCTCCTACAATGAGCAGTTCTTC.

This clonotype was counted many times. The CDR3 is CASRLETFFSSGNTIYF. In DNA, the CDR3 is TGTGCCAGCAGACTCGAGACATTTTTTTCCTCTGGAAACACCATATATTTT. The rearrangement joins TRBV7-9 to TRBJ1-3; D gene uncertain. V lost 6 bases, J lost 0 bases, and 18 bases lay in between. Germline-derived CDR1 and CDR2 are SEHNR and FQNEAQ (reference sequence). The CDR3 has 17 amino acids.

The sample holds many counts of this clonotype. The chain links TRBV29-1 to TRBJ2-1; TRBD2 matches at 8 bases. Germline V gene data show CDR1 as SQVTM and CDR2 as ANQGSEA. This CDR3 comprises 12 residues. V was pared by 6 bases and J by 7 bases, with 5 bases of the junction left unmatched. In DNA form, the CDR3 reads TGCAGCGTCGTCGAGCGGGGGAATGAGCAGTTCTTC. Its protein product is CSVVERGNEQFF.

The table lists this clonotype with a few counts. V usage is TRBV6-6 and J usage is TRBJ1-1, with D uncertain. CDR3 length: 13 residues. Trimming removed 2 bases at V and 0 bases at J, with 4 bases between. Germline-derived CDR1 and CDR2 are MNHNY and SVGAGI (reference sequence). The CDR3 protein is CASSYLLNTEAFF. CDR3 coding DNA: TGTGCCAGCAGTTACCTTTTGAACACTGAAGCTTTCTTT.

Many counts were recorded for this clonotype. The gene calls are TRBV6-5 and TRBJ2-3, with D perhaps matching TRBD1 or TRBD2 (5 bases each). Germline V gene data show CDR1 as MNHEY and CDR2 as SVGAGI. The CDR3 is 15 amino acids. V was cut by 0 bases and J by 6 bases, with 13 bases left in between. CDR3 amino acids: CASSYSEIREDTQYF. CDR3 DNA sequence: TGTGCCAGCAGTTACTCCGAAATCAGGGAGGATACGCAGTATTTT.

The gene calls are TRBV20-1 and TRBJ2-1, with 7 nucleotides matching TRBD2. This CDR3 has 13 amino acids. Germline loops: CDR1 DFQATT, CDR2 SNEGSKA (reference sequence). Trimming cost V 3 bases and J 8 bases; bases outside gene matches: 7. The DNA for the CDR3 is TGCAGTGCTAGCCAGCGGGAACGGGATGAGCAGTTCTTC. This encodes CSASQRERDEQFF.

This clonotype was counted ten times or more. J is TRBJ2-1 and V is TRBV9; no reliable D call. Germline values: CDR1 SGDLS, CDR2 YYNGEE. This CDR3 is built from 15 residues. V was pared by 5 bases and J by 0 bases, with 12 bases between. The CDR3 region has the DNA TGTGCCAGCAGTCAAAGTGACCGCTCCTACAATGAGCAGTTCTTC. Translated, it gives CASSQSDRSYNEQFF.

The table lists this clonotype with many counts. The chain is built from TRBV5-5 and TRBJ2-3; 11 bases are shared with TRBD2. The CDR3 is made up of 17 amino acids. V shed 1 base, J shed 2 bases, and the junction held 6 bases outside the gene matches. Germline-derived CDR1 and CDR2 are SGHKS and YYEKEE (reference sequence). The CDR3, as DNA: TGTGCCAGCAGCTTGCTAGCGGGAGGCACGATCACAGATACGCAGTATTTT. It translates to CASSLLAGGTITDTQYF. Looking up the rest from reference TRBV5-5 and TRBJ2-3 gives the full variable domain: DAGVTQSPTHLIKTRGQQVTLRCSPISGHKSVSWYQQVLGQGPQFIFQYYEKEERGRGNFPDRFSARQFPNYSSELNVNALLLGDSALYLCASSLLAGGTITDTQYFGPGTRLTVL.

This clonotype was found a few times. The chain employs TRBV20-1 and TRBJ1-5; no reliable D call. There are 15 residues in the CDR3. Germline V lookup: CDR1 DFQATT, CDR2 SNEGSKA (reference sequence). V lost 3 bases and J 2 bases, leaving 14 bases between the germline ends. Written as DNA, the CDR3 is TGCAGTGCTAGGATCCAATCCGGCGGCAATCAGCCCCAGCATTTT. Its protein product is CSARIQSGGNQPQHF.

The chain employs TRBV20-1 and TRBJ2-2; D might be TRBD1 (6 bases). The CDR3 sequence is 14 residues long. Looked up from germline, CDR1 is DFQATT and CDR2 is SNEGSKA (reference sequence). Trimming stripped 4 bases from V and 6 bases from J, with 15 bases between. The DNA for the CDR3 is TGCAGTGCTACTACAGGGAATGGCCCCGGGGAGCTGTTTTTT. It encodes CSATTGNGPGELFF.

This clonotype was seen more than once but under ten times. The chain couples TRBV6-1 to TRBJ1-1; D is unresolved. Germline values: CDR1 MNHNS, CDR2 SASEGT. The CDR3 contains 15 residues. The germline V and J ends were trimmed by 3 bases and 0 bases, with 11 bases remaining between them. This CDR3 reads CASSDSGRLNTEAFF. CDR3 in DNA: TGTGCCAGCAGTGACAGTGGACGCTTGAACACTGAAGCTTTCTTT.

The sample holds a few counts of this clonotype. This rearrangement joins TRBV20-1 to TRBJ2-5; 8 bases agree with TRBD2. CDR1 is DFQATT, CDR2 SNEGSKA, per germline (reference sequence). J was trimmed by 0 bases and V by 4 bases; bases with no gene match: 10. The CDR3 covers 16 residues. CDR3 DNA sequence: TGCAGTGCTACTTGGAGAACTAGCGGTTACCAAGAGACCCAGTACTTC. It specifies CSATWRTSGYQETQYF.

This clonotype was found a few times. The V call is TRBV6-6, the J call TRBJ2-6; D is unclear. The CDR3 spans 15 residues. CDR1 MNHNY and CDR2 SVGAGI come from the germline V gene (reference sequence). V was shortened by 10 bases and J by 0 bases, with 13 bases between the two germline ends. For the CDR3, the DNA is TGTGCCACCACTCCCCATGCCTCTGGGGCCAACGTCCTGACTTTC. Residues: CATTPHASGANVLTF.

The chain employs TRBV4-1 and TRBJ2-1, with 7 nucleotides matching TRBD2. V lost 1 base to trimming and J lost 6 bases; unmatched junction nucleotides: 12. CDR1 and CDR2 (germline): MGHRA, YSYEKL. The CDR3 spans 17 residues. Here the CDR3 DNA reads TGCGCCAGCAGCCAAGCCCGGAGCGGGAAGGTGGGCAATGAGCAGTTCTTC. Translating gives CASSQARSGKVGNEQFF.

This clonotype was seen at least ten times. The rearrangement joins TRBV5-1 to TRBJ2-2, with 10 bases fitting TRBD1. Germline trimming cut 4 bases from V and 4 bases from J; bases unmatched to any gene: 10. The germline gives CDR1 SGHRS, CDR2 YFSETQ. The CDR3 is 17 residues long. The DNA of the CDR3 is TGCGCCAGCAGCCTACCCGACAGGGGGCGACCCACCGGGGAGCTGTTTTTT. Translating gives CASSLPDRGRPTGELFF.

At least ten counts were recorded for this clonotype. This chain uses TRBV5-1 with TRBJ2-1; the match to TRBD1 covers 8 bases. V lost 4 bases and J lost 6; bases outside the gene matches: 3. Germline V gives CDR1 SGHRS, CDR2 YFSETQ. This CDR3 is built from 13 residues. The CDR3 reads CASSTTGANEQFF. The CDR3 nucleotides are TGCGCCAGCAGCACGACAGGGGCCAATGAGCAGTTCTTC.

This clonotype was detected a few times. In DNA, the CDR3 is TGTGCCAGCAGCTTCCCAACAGGGGTTACCTACAATGAGCAGTTCTTC. Amino acid sequence: CASSFPTGVTYNEQFF. The V call is TRBV7-8, the J call TRBJ2-1, with 7 positions matching TRBD1. Per germline, CDR1 SGHVS and CDR2 FQNEAQ. The V gene end was trimmed by 3 bases and the J gene end by 2 bases; junction bases not matched to a gene: 7. The CDR3 is made up of 16 amino acids.

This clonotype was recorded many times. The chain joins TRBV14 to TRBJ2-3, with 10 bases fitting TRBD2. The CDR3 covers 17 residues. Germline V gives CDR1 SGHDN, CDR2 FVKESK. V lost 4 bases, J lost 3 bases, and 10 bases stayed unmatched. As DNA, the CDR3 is TGTGCCAGCAGCCGGATGCTAGCGGGAGTCGGGACAGATACGCAGTATTTT. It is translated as CASSRMLAGVGTDTQYF.

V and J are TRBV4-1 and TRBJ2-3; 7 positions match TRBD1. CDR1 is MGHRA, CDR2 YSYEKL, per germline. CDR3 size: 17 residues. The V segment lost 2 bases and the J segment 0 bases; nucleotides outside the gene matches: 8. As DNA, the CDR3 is TGCGCCAGCAGCCAACACAGGGGCCCAACTAGCACAGATACGCAGTATTTT. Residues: CASSQHRGPTSTDTQYF.

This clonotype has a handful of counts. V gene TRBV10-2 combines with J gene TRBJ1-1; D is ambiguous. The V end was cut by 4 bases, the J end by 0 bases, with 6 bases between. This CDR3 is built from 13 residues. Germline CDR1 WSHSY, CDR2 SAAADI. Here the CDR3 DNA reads TGCGCCAGCAGTGGGACGTTGAACACTGAAGCTTTCTTT. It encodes CASSGTLNTEAFF.

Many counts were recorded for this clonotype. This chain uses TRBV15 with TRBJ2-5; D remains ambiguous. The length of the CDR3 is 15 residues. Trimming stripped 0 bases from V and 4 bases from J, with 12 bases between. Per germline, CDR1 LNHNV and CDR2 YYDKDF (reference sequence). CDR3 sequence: CATSRDLGTSETQYF. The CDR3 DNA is TGTGCCACCAGCAGAGATTTGGGTACCTCAGAGACCCAGTACTTC.

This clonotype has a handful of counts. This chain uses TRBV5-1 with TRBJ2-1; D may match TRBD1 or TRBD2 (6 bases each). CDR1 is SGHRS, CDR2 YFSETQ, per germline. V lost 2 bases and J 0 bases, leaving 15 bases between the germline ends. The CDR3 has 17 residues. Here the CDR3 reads CASSFSGAISSYNEQFF. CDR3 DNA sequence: TGCGCCAGCAGCTTCTCGGGGGCAATAAGCTCCTACAATGAGCAGTTCTTC.